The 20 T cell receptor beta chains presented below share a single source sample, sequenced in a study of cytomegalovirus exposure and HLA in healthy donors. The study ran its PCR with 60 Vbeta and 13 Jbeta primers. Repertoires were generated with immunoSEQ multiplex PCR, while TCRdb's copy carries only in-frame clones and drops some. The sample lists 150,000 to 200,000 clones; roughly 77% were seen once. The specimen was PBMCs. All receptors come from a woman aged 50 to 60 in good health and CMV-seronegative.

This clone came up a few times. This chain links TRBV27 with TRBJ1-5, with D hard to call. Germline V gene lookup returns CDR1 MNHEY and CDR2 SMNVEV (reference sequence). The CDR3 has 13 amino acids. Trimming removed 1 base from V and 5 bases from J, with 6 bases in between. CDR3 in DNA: TGTGCCAGCAGTTTATGGCTAGATCAGCCCCAGCATTTT. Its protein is CASSLWLDQPQHF.

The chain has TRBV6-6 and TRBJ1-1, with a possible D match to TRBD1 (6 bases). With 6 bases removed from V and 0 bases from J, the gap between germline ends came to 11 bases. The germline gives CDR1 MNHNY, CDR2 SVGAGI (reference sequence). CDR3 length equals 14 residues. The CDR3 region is CASRGDRLNTEAFF. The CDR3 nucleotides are TGTGCCAGCAGAGGCGACAGGCTGAACACTGAAGCTTTCTTT.

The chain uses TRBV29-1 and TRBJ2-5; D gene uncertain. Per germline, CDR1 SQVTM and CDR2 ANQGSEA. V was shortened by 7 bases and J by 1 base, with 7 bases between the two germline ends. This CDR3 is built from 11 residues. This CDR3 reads CSASLQETQYF. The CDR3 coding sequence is TGCAGCGCCTCTCTCCAAGAGACCCAGTACTTC.

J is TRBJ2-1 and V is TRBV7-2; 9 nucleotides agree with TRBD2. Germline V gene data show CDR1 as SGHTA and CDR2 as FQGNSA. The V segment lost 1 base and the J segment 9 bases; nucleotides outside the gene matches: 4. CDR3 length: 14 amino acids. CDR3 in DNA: TGTGCCAGCAGCTTAGTAGCGGGAGCGACTGAGCAGTTCTTC. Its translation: CASSLVAGATEQFF.

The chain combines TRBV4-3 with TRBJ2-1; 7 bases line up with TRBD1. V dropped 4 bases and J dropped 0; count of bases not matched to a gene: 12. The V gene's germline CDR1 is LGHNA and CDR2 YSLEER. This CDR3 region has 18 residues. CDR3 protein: CASSPTRQGLFSYNEQFF. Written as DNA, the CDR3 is TGCGCCAGCAGCCCCACAAGACAGGGTCTATTCTCCTACAATGAGCAGTTCTTC.

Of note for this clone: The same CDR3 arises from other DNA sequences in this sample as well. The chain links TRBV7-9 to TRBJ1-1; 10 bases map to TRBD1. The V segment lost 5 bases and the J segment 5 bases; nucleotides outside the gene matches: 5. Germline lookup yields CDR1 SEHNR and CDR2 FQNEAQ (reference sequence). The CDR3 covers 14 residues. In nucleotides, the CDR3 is TGTGCCAGCAGCCGGACAGGGGGAAATACTGAAGCTTTCTTT. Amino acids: CASSRTGGNTEAFF.

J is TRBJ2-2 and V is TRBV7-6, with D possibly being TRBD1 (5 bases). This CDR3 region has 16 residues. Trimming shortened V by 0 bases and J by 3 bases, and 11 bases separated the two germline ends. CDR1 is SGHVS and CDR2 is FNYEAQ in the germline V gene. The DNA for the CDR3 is TGTGCCAGCAGCTTAGCGGTTGACAGTTACACCGGGGAGCTGTTTTTT. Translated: CASSLAVDSYTGELFF.

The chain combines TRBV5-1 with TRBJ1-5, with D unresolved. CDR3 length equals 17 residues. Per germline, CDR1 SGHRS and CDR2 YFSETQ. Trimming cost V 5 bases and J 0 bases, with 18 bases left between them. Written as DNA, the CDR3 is TGCGCCAGCAGTGAAGGAAGCGGGAGTTTTAGCAATCAGCCCCAGCATTTT. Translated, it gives CASSEGSGSFSNQPQHF.

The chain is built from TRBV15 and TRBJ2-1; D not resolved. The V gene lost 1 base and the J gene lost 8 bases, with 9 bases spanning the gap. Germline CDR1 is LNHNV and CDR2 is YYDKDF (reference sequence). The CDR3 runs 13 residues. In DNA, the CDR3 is TGTGCCACCAGCAGAGGGGCACTCTATGAGCAGTTCTTC. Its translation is CATSRGALYEQFF.

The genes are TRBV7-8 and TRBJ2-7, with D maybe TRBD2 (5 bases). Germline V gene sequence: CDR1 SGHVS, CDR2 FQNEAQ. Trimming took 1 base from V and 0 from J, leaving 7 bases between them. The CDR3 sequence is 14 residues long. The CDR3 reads CASSLVASSYEQYF. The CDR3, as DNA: TGTGCCAGCAGCTTAGTAGCGAGCTCCTACGAGCAGTACTTC.

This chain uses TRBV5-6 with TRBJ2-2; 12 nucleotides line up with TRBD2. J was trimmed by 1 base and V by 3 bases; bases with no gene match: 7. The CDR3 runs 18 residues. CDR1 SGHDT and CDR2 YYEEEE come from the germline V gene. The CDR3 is CASSSPGLAGRNTGELFF. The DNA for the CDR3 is TGTGCCAGCAGCTCGCCGGGACTAGCGGGTAGGAACACCGGGGAGCTGTTTTTT.

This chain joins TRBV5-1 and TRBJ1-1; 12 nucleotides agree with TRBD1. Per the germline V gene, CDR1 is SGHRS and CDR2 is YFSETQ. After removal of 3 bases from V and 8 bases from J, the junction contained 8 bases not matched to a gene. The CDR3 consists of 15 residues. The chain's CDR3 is CASSSSGTGGSEAFF. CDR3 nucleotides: TGCGCCAGCAGCTCGTCCGGGACAGGGGGCTCCGAAGCTTTCTTT.

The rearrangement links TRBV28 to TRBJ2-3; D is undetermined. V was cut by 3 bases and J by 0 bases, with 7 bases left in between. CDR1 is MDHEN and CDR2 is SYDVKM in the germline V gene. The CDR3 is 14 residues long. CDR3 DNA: TGTGCCAGCAGTTTTACAATTAGCACAGATACGCAGTATTTT. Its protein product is CASSFTISTDTQYF.

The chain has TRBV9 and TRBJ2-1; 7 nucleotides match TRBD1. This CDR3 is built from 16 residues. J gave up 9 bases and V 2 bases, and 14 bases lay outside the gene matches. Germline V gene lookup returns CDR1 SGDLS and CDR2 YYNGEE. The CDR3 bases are TGTGCCAGCAGCGTTATAGGGGGCGCCGGATTGGTTGAGCAGTTCTTC. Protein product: CASSVIGGAGLVEQFF.

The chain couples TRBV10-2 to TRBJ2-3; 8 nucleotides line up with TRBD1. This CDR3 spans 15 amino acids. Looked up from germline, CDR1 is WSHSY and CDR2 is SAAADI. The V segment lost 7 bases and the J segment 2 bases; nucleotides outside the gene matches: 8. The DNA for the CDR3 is TGCGCCAGCATGGGGAACAGGGGGTACACAGATACGCAGTATTTT. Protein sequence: CASMGNRGYTDTQYF.

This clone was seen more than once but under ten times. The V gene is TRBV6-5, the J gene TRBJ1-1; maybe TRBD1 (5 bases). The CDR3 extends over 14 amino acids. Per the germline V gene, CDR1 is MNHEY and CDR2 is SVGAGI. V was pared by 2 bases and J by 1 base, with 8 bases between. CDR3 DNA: TGTGCCAGCAGTTACGCGGGGGGGAACACTGAAGCTTTCTTT. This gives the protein CASSYAGGNTEAFF.

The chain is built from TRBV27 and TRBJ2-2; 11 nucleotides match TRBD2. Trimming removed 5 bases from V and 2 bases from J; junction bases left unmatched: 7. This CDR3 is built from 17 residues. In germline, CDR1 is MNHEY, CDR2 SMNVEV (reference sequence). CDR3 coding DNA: TGTGCCAGCAGTCCGACCACTAGCGGGGGAAACACCGGGGAGCTGTTTTTT. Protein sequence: CASSPTTSGGNTGELFF.

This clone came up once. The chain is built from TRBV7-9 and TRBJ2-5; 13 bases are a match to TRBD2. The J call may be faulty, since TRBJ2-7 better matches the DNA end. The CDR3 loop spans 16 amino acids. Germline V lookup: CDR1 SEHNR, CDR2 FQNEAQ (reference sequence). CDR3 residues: CASSPGLAGAGYEQYF. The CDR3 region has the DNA TGTGCCAGCAGCCCCGGACTAGCGGGAGCTGGGTACGAGCAGTACTTC.

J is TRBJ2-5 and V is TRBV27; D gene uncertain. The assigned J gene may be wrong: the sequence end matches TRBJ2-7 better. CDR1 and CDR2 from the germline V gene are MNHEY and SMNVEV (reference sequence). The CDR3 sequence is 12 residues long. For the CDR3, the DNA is TGTGCCAGCAGTCTTCCTCCCTACGAGCAGTACTTC. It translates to CASSLPPYEQYF.

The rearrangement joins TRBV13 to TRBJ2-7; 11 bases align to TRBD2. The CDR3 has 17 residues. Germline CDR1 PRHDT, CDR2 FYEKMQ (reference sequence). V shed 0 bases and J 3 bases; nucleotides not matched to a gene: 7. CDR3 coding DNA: TGTGCCAGCAGCTTAGGGGTAGCGGGAGGGCCGGACTACGAGCAGTACTTC. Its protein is CASSLGVAGGPDYEQYF. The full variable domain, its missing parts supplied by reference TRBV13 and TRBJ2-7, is AAGVIQSPRHLIKEKRETATLKCYPIPRHDTVYWYQQGPGQDPQFLISFYEKMQSDKGSIPDRFSAQQFSDYHSELNMSSLELGDSALYFCASSLGVAGGPDYEQYFGPGTRLTVT.